A single sample is the source of the 8 T cell receptor beta chains below, sequenced in a study of STAT5B mutations in CD4+ large granular lymphocyte leukemia. Clones were sequenced by immunoSEQ multiplex PCR, and TCRdb holds only the in-frame ones, with some missing. The sample lists about 31,000 clones, about 89% occurring once. The sample consisted of CD4+ T cells from blood buffy coats. These receptors all stem from a human donor in good health.

The count of this clone is one. The chain has TRBV6-6 and TRBJ2-5; D may be TRBD1 or TRBD2 (5 bases each). Gene TRBJ2-7 matches the end of the DNA better, so the J call may be wrong. The germline gives CDR1 MNHNY, CDR2 SVGAGI (reference sequence). This CDR3 comprises 14 residues. Written as DNA, the CDR3 is TGTGCCAGCAGTTCCCCGGGGCCACCTTACGAGCAGTACTTC. Amino acid sequence: CASSSPGPPYEQYF.

This chain joins TRBV5-1 and TRBJ2-1, with TRBD2 matching over 11 bases. The CDR3 length is 17 residues. Germline CDR1 is SGHRS and CDR2 is YFSETQ. The ends lost 0 bases at V and 10 bases at J; junction bases unmatched: 12. This CDR3 is CASSLDGTSGAGREQFF. The CDR3 nucleotides are TGCGCCAGCAGCTTGGACGGGACTAGCGGTGCTGGTAGGGAGCAGTTCTTC.

The V call is TRBV7-8, the J call TRBJ2-3, with TRBD2 matching 15 bases. Germline V lookup: CDR1 SGHVS, CDR2 FQNEAQ. With V trimmed by 4 bases and J by 5 bases, 7 bases remained unmatched. The CDR3 length is 17 residues. The CDR3 DNA reads TGTGCCAGCAGCTCTCGGACTAGCGGGAGGGCAGAAGATACGCAGTATTTT. Translation gives CASSSRTSGRAEDTQYF.

The V call is TRBV19, the J call TRBJ2-7, with TRBD2 matching over 8 bases. The CDR3 runs 17 residues. Germline V lookup: CDR1 LNHDA, CDR2 SQIVND (reference sequence). The V segment lost 5 bases and the J segment 3 bases; nucleotides outside the gene matches: 15. CDR3 residues: CASSQNSGARFHYEQYF. CDR3 coding DNA: TGTGCCAGTAGTCAAAATAGCGGGGCCAGGTTTCACTACGAGCAGTACTTC.

The chain employs TRBV11-3 and TRBJ1-3; the D gene is possibly TRBD1 (5 bases). Germline loops: CDR1 SGHNT, CDR2 YENEEA. The CDR3 has 14 amino acids. Trimming took 6 bases from V and 7 from J, leaving 16 bases between them. The CDR3 DNA reads as TGTGCCAGCAGTCTGGACGGGGGAGGGAACACCATATATTTT. Its protein is CASSLDGGGNTIYF. Supplemented by reference TRBV11-3 and TRBJ1-3, the full variable domain reads EAGVVQSPRYKIIEKKQPVAFWCNPISGHNTLYWYLQNLGQGPELLIRYENEEAVDDSQLPKDRFSAERLKGVDSTLKIQPAELGDSAVYLCASSLDGGGNTIYFGEGSWLTVV.

CDR3: CAWGPKETGYEQYF. In nucleotides, the CDR3 is TGTGCCTGGGGACCGAAAGAAACCGGCTACGAGCAGTACTTC. The V gene is TRBV30, the J gene TRBJ2-7; no reliable D call. V lost 5 bases, J lost 3 bases, and 17 bases lay in between. The CDR3 has 14 residues. Per the germline V gene, CDR1 is GTSNPN and CDR2 is SVGIG (reference sequence).

This clone was observed a few times. The chain carries TRBV2 and TRBJ1-2; D gene ambiguous. Germline V gives CDR1 SNHLY, CDR2 FYNNEI. The CDR3 extends over 12 amino acids. V shed 7 bases and J shed 2 bases, with 8 bases lying between them. The CDR3 nucleotides read TGTGCCAGCACTCCGGTAAACTATGGCTACACCTTC. It codes for CASTPVNYGYTF.

The rearrangement links TRBV6-1 to TRBJ1-4; TRBD1 matches at 7 bases. This CDR3 has 15 amino acids. The ends lost 6 bases at V and 8 bases at J; junction bases unmatched: 12. Germline V gene sequence: CDR1 MNHNS, CDR2 SASEGT. CDR3 DNA sequence: TGTGCCAGCAGCCCAGCTAGGGGGCCAGGAGAAAAACTGTTTTTT. The encoded protein is CASSPARGPGEKLFF.